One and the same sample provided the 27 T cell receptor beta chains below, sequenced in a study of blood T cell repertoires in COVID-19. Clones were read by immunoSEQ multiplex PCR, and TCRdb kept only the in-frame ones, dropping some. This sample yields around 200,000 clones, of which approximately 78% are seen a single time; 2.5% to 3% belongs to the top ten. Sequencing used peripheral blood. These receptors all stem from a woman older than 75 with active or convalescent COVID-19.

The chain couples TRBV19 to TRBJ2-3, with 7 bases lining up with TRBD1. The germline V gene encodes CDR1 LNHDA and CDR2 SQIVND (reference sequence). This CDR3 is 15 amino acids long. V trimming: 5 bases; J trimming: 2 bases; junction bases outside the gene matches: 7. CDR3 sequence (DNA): TGTGCCAGTAGTCCGAGGGACAGCAACACAGATACGCAGTATTTT. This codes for CASSPRDSNTDTQYF. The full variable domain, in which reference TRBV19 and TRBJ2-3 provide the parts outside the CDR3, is DGGITQSPKYLFRKEGQNVTLSCEQNLNHDAMYWYRQDPGQGLRLIYYSQIVNDFQKGDIAEGYSVSREKKESFPLTVTSAQKNPTAFYLCASSPRDSNTDTQYFGPGTRLTVL.

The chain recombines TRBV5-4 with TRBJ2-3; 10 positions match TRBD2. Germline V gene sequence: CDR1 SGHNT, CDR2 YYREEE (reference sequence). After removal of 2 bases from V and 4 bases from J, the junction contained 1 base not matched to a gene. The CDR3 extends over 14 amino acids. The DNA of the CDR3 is TGTGCCAGCAGCTTTACTAGCGGGGCAGATACGCAGTATTTT. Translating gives CASSFTSGADTQYF.

This chain's CDR3 is CASSQTSGGAHYGGELFF. The CDR3 region has the DNA TGTGCCAGCAGCCAGACTAGCGGGGGGGCCCACTACGGCGGGGAGCTGTTTTTT. The V and J genes are TRBV3-1 (or the pseudogene TRBV3-2) and TRBJ2-2; 14 nucleotides line up with TRBD2. CDR3 length equals 18 residues. After removal of 3 bases from V and 7 bases from J, the junction contained 10 bases not matched to a gene. Germline V gene data show CDR1 as LGHDT and CDR2 as YNNKEL (reference sequence).

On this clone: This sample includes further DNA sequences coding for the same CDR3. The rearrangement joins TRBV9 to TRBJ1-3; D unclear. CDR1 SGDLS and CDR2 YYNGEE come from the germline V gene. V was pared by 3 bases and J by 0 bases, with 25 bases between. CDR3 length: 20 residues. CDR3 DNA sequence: TGTGCCAGCAGCGCCTTCCGGGATGGGAACACCAGACGCTCTGGAAACACCATATATTTT. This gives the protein CASSAFRDGNTRRSGNTIYF. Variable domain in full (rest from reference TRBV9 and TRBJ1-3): DSGVTQTPKHLITATGQRVTLRCSPRSGDLSVYWYQQSLDQGLQFLIQYYNGEERAKGNILERFSAQQFPDLHSELNLSSLELGDSALYFCASSAFRDGNTRRSGNTIYFGEGSWLTVV.

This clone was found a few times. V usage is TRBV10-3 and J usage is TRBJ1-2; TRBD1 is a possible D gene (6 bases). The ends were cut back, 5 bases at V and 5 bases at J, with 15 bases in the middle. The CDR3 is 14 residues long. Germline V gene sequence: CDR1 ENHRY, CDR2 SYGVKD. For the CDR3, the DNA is TGTGCCATCAGTTCCCGGGAAGGGGGATATGGCTACACCTTC. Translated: CAISSREGGYGYTF.

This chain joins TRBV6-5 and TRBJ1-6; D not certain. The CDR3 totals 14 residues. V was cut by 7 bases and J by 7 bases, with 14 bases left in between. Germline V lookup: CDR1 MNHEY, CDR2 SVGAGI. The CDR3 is CASIGISWNSPLHF. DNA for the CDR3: TGTGCCAGCATCGGGATCTCGTGGAATTCACCCCTCCACTTT.

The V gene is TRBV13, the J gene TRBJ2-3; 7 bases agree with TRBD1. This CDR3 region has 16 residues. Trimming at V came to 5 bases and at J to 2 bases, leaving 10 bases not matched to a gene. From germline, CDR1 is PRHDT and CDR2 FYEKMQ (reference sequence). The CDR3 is CASSLTRDRSTDTQYF. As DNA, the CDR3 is TGTGCCAGCAGCCTCACCCGGGACAGATCCACAGATACGCAGTATTTT.

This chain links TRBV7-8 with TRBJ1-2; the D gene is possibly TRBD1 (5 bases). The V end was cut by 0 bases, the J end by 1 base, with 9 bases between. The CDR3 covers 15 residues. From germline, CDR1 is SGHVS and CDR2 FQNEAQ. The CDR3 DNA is TGTGCCAGCAGCTTAGCGCAGGGTTTTAACTATGGCTACACCTTC. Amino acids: CASSLAQGFNYGYTF. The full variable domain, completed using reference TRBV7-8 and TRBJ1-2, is GAGVSQSPRYKVAKRGQDVALRCDPISGHVSLFWYQQALGQGPEFLTYFQNEAQLDKSGLPSDRFFAERPEGSVSTLKIQRTQQEDSAVYLCASSLAQGFNYGYTFGSGTRLTVV.

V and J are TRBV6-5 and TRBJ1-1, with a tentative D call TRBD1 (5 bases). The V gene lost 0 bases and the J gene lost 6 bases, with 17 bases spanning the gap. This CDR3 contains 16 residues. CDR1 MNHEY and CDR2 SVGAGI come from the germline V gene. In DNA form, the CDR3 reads TGTGCCAGCAGTTACTCCCCGAGGGGCTCGGGGGCTGAAGCTTTCTTT. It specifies CASSYSPRGSGAEAFF.

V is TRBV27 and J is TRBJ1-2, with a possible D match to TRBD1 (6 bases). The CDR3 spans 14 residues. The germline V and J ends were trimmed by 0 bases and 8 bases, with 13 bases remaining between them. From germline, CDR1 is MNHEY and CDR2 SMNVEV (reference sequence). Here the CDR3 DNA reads TGTGCCAGCAGTTTATCGGAACAGGGTGCAGGCTACACCTTC. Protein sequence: CASSLSEQGAGYTF.

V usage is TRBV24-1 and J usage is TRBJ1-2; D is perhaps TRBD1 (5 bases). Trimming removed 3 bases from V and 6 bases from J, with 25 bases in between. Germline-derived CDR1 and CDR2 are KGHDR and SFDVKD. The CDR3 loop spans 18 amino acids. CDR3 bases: TGTGCCACCAGTGATCTCCCGGGCGGGGGAGGCACTATTGATGGCTACACCTTC. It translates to CATSDLPGGGGTIDGYTF.

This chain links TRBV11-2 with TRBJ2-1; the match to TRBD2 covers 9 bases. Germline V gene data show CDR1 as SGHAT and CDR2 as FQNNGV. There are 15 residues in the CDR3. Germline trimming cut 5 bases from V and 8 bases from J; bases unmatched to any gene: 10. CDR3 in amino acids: CASSLSGGLTDEQFF. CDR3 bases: TGTGCCAGCAGCCTTAGCGGGGGCCTTACGGATGAGCAGTTCTTC.

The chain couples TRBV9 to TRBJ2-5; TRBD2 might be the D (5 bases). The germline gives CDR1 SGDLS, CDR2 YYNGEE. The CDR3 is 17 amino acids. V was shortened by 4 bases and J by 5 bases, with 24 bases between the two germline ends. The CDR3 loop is CASSSAVLAAGRETQYF. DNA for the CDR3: TGTGCCAGCAGCTCAGCAGTCCTGGCGGCGGGCCGGGAGACCCAGTACTTC.

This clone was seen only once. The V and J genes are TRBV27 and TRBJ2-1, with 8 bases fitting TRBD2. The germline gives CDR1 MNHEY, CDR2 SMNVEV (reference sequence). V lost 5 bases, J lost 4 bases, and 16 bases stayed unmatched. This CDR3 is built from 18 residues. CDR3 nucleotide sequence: TGTGCCAGCAGTCAGTACCCGATTGGCGGGGGGCTTTACAATGAGCAGTTCTTC. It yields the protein CASSQYPIGGGLYNEQFF.

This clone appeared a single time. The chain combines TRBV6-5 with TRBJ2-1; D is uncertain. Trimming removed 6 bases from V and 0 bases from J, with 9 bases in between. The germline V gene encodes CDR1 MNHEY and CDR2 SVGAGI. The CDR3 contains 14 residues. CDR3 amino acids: CASSGLSSYNEQFF. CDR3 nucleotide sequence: TGTGCCAGCAGCGGTCTTAGCTCCTACAATGAGCAGTTCTTC.

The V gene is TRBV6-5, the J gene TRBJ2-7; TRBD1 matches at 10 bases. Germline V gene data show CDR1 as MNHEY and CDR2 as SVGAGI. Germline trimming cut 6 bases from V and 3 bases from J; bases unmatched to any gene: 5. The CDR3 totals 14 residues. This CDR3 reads CASSRWDRGYEQYF. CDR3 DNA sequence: TGTGCCAGCAGCCGCTGGGACAGGGGCTACGAGCAGTACTTC.

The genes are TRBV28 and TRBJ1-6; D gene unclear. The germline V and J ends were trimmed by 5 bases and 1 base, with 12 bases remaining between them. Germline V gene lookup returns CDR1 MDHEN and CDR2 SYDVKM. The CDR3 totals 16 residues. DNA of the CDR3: TGTGCCAGCAGTCAGATAGCGACATCCTATAATTCACCCCTCCACTTT. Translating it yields CASSQIATSYNSPLHF.

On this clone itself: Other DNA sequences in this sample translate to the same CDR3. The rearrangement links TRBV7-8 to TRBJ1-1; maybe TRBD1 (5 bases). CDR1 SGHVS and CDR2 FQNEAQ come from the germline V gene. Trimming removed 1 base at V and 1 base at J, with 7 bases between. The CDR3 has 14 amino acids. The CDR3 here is CASSLGTGNTEAFF. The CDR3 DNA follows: TGTGCCAGCAGCTTAGGAACAGGGAACACTGAAGCTTTCTTT.

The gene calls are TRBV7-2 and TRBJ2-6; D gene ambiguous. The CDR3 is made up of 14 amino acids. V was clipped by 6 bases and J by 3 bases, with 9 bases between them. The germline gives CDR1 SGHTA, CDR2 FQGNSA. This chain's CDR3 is CASRSPGGANVLTF. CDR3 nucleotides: TGTGCCAGCAGAAGCCCTGGTGGGGCCAACGTCCTGACTTTC.

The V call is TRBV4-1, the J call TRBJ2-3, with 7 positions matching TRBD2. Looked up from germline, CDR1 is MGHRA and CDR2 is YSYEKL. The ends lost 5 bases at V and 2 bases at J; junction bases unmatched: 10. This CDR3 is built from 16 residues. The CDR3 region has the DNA TGCGCCAGCAGCTCCTTTTGGGCGGGGGACACAGATACGCAGTATTTT. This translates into CASSSFWAGDTDTQYF.

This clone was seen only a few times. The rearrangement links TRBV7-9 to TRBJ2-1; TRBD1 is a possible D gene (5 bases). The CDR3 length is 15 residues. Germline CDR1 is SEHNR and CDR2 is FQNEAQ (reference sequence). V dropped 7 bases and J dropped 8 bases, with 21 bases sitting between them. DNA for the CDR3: TGTGCCAGCACCCTCCCAGGAGCAGGGTGGGATGAGCAGTTCTTC. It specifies CASTLPGAGWDEQFF.

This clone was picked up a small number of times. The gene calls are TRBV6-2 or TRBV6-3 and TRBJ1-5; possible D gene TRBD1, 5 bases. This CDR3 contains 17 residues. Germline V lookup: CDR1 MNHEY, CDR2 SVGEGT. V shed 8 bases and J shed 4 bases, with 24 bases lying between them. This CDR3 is CASRWGSREGRNQPQHF. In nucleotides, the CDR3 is TGTGCCAGCCGTTGGGGGAGCAGGGAGGGGCGGAATCAGCCCCAGCATTTT.

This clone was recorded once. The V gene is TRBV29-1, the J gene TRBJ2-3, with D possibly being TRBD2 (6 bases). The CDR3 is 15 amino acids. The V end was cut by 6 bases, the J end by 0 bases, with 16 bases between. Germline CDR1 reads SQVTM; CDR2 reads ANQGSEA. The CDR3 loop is CSVTPGTASTDTQYF. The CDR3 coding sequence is TGCAGCGTCACCCCAGGGACTGCTAGCACAGATACGCAGTATTTT.

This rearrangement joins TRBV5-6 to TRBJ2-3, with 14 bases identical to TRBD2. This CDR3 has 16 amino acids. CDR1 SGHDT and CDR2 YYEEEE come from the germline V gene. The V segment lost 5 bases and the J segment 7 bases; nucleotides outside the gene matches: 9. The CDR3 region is CASSTMTSGGAYTQYF. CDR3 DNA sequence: TGTGCCAGCAGTACTATGACTAGCGGGGGGGCATATACGCAGTATTTT.

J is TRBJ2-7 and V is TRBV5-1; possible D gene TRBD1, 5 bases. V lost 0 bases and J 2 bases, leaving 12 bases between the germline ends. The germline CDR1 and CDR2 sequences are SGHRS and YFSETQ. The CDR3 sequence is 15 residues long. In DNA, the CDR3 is TGCGCCAGCAGCTTGGTGTCGACAGAGCCCTACGAGCAGTACTTC. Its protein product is CASSLVSTEPYEQYF.

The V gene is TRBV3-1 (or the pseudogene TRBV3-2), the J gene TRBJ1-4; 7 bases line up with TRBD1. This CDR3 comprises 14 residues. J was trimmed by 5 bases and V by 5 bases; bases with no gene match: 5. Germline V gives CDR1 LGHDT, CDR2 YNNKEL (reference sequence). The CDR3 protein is CASSTGTANEKLFF. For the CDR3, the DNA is TGTGCCAGCAGCACCGGGACAGCGAATGAAAAACTGTTTTTT.

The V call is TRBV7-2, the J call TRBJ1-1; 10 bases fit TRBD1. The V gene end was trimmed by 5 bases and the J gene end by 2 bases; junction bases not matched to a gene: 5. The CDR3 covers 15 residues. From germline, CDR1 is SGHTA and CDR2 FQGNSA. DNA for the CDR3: TGTGCCAGCAGCCGTCAGACAGGGGGCAACACTGAAGCTTTCTTT. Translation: CASSRQTGGNTEAFF.